Given below is one T cell receptor beta chain in context. The data stem from a study of blood T cell repertoires in COVID-19. Using immunoSEQ multiplex PCR, the repertoire was profiled, and TCRdb retains in-frame clones only, with some absent. The sample has around 110,000 clones, 75% to 90% seen once. The specimen was peripheral blood. The clonotype originates from a middle-aged man with acute or convalescent COVID-19.

The CDR3 DNA reads as TGTGCCAGCAGCTTCGCCGCCCGGAGTAACACTGAAGCTTTCTTT. It specifies CASSFAARSNTEAFF. The V and J genes are TRBV5-4 and TRBJ1-1; D ambiguous. The CDR3 has 15 amino acids. Trimming took 2 bases from V and 2 from J, leaving 13 bases between them. Germline V gene data show CDR1 as SGHNT and CDR2 as YYREEE (reference sequence).